This TCR beta chain was profiled in a study of blood T cell repertoires in COVID-19. About the study: Samples came from the United States, Italy and Spain, spanning acute and convalescent COVID-19.

Germline CDR1 SGHVS, CDR2 FNYEAQ. The CDR3 is 19 amino acids. Trimming took 2 bases from V and 3 from J; bases not matched to a gene: 14. Per the study methods: Amplification with reference gene primers provided the estimates of nucleated cell counts. Measured with immunoSEQ multiplex PCR; TCRdb has only the in-frame clones, and not every one. V, J and clone size reflect that table, while D and trimming were determined from the DNA. There are about 350,000 clones in the sample; 88% occur only once, and just over 1% lies in the top ten. The genes are TRBV7-6 and TRBJ2-1; 9 bases align to TRBD2. The receptor was isolated from a young woman who had been exposed to COVID-19. The material sequenced was PBMCs or T cells enriched from blood (not recorded which). The CDR3 region is CASSLYVGGTSRLYNEQFF. CDR3 nucleotide sequence: TGTGCCAGCAGCTTATACGTCGGGGGGACTAGCAGGCTCTACAATGAGCAGTTCTTC.